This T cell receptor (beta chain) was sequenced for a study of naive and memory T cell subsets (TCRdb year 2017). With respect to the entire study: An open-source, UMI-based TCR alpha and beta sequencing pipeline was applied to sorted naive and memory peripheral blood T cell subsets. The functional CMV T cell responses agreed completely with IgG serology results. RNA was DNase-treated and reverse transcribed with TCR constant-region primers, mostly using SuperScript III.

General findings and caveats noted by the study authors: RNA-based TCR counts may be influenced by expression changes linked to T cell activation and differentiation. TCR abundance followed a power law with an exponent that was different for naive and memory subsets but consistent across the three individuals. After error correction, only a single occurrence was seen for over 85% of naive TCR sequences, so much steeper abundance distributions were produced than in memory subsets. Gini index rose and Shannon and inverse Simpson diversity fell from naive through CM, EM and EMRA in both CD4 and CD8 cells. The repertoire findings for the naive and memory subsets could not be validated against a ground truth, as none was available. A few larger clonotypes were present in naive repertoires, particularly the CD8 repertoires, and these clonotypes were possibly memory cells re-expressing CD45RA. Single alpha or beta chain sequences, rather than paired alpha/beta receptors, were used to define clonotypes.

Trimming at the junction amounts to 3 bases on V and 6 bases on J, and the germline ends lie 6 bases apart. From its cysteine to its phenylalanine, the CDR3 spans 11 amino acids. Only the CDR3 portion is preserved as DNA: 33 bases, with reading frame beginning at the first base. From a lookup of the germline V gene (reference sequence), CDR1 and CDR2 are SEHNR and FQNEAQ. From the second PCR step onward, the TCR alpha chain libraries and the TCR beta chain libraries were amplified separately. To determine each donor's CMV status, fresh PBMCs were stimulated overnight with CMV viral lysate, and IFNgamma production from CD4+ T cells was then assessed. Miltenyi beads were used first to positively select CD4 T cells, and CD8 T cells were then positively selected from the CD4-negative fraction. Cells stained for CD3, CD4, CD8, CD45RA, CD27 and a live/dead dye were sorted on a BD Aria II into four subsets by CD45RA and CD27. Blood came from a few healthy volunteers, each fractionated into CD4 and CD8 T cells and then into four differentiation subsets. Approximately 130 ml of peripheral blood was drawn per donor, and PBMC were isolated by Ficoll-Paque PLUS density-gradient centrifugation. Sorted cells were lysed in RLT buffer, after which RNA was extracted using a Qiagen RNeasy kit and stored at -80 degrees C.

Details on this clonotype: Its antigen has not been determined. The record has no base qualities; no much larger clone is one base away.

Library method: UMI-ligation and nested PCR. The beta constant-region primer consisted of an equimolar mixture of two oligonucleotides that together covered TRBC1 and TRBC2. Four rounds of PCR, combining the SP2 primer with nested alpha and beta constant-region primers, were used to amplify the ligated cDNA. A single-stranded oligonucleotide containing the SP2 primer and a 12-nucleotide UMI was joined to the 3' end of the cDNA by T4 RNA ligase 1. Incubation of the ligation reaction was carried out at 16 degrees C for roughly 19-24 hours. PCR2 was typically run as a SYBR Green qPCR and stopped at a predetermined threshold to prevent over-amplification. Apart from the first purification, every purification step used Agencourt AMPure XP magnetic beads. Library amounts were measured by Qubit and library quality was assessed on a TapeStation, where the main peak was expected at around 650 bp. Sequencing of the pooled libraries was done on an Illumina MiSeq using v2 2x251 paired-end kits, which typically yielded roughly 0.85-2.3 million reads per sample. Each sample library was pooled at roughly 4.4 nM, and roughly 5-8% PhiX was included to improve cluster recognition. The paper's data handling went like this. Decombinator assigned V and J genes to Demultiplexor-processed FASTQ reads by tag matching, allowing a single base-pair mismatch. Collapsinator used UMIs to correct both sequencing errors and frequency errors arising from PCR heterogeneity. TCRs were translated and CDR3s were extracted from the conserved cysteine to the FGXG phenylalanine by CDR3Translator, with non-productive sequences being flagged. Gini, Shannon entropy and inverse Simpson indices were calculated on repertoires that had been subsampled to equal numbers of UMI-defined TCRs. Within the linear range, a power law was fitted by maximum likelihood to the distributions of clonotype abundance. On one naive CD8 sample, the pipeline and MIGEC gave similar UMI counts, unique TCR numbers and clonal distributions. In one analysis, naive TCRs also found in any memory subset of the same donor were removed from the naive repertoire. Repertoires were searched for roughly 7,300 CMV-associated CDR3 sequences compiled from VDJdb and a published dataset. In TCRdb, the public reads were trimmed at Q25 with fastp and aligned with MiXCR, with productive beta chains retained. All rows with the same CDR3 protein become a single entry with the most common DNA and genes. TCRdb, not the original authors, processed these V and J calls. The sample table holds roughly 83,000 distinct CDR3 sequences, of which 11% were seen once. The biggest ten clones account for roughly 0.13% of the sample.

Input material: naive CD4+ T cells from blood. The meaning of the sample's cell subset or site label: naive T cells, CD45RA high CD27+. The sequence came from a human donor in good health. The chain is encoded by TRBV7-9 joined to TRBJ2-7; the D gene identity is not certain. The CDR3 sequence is CASSFQGEQYF. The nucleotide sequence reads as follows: TGTGCCAGCAGCTTCCAAGGCGAGCAGTACTTC.